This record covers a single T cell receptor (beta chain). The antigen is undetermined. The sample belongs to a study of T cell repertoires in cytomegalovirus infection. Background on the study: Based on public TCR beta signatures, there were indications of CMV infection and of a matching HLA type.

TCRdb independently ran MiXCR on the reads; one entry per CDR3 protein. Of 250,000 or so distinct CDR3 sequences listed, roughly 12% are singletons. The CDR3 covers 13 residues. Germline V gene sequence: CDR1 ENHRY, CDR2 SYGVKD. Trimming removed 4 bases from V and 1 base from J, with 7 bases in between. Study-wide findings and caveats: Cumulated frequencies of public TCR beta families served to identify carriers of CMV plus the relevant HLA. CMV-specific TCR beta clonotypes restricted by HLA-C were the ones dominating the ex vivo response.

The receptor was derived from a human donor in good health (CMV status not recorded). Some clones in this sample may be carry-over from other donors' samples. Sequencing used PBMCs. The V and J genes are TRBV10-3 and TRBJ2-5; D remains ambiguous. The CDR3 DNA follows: TGTGCCATCAGTGCGTCCGTCCAAGAGACCCAGTACTTC. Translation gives CAISASVQETQYF.